Below, 17 T cell receptor beta chains from the same sample are listed, as sequenced in a study of cytomegalovirus exposure and HLA in healthy donors. The primer mix had 60 Vbeta and 13 Jbeta primers. Only in-frame clones appear in the TCRdb table, and some are missing; sequencing was by immunoSEQ multiplex PCR. The sample consists of about 200,000 clones, more than 80% of them appearing once. The sequenced sample consisted of PBMCs. The receptors were sampled from a young man in good health and CMV-seronegative.

The V and J genes are TRBV9 and TRBJ1-1; TRBD1 might be the D (5 bases). Trimming pared 3 bases from V and 5 bases from J, leaving 14 bases between. The CDR3 extends over 14 amino acids. Germline V lookup: CDR1 SGDLS, CDR2 YYNGEE. CDR3 bases: TGTGCCAGCAGCGGGGGGGGAGGGGAAACTGAAGCTTTCTTT. Its protein is CASSGGGGETEAFF.

The rearrangement links TRBV16 to TRBJ2-3; D perhaps matches TRBD1 (5 bases). Germline CDR1 is KGHSY and CDR2 is FQNENV. The CDR3 is 14 amino acids. Trimming took off 5 bases at V and 2 bases at J, with 11 bases between the two ends. Here the CDR3 DNA reads TGTGCCAGCAGCTTCAGGGATATCACAGATACGCAGTATTTT. Translated, it gives CASSFRDITDTQYF.

The V and J genes are TRBV28 and TRBJ2-5; D is possibly TRBD2 (6 bases). V lost 3 bases and J 5 bases, leaving 37 bases between the germline ends. This CDR3 region has 22 residues. Per germline, CDR1 MDHEN and CDR2 SYDVKM. The CDR3 DNA reads TGTGCCAGCAGTTTCTCGCATTCGCTCGGGACTCTTGCTGGGGAGTCAGAGGAGACCCAGTACTTC. Translation: CASSFSHSLGTLAGESEETQYF. Looking up the rest from reference TRBV28 and TRBJ2-5 gives the full variable domain: DVKVTQSSRYLVKRTGEKVFLECVQDMDHENMFWYRQDPGLGLRLIYFSYDVKMKEKGDIPEGYSVSREKKERFSLILESASTNQTSMYLCASSFSHSLGTLAGESEETQYFGPGTRLLVL.

This clone showed up just a few times. The CDR3 loop reads CASSLYLSDSNQPQHF. The CDR3 nucleotides are TGTGCCAGCAGTTTATATCTTAGTGATAGCAATCAGCCCCAGCATTTT. The chain has TRBV28 and TRBJ1-5; D gene uncertain. Trimming took off 1 base at V and 0 bases at J, with 10 bases between the two ends. The CDR3 extends over 16 amino acids. CDR1 is MDHEN, CDR2 SYDVKM, per germline.

The chain combines TRBV6-6 with TRBJ2-3; TRBD2 is a possible D gene (6 bases). Germline values: CDR1 MNHNY, CDR2 SVGAGI (reference sequence). The ends were cut back, 8 bases at V and 11 bases at J, with 14 bases in the middle. The CDR3 sequence is 11 residues long. The CDR3 sequence is CASSVGGRQYF. The CDR3 DNA sequence: TGTGCCAGCTCCGTGGGGGGACGGCAGTATTTT.

The chain uses TRBV28 and TRBJ1-1; D may be TRBD1 (5 bases). This CDR3 contains 12 residues. From germline, CDR1 is MDHEN and CDR2 SYDVKM. V was clipped by 10 bases and J by 4 bases, with 13 bases between them. Here the CDR3 DNA reads TGTGCCACCAAGTCCGGGGGCACTGAAGCTTTCTTT. Residues: CATKSGGTEAFF.

Concerning this clone: At one end the junction does not follow the germline gene, possibly because of a read error. V is TRBV10-3 and J is TRBJ2-6, with D perhaps matching TRBD1 (5 bases). Germline V gives CDR1 ENHRY, CDR2 SYGVKD. There are 16 residues in the CDR3. Here the CDR3 reads CAISEGPLSGASVLTF. The CDR3 bases are TGTGCCATCAGTGAAGGGCCCCTCTCTGGGGCCAGCGTCCTGACTTTC.

The chain combines TRBV5-1 with TRBJ2-7; D possibly corresponds to TRBD2 (5 bases). The germline V gene encodes CDR1 SGHRS and CDR2 YFSETQ. The CDR3 is made up of 14 amino acids. V dropped 4 bases and J dropped 5 bases, with 16 bases sitting between them. The CDR3 DNA sequence: TGCGCCAGCAGCCCCGGAGGTACCTGGGACGAGCAGTACTTC. Translation: CASSPGGTWDEQYF.

This rearrangement joins TRBV11-3 to TRBJ1-5; tentative D call: TRBD1 (5 bases). The CDR3 length is 19 residues. V lost 0 bases, J lost 0 bases, and 18 bases lay in between. CDR1 and CDR2 (germline): SGHNT, YENEEA. The CDR3 DNA reads TGTGCCAGCAGCTTAGACTGCAGGGTCTTATTTCATAGCAATCAGCCCCAGCATTTT. It translates to CASSLDCRVLFHSNQPQHF.

This clone has more than one count but fewer than ten. This chain uses TRBV2 with TRBJ1-1, with D possibly TRBD1 on 5 matching bases. Germline V gives CDR1 SNHLY, CDR2 FYNNEI. The CDR3 extends over 13 amino acids. V lost 7 bases, J lost 4 bases, and 13 bases lay in between. The CDR3 coding sequence is TGTGCCAGCACCGGAGGGGACTCCACTGAAGCTTTCTTT. Its translation is CASTGGDSTEAFF. The whole variable domain, remainder taken from reference TRBV2 and TRBJ1-1, is EPEVTQTPSHQVTQMGQEVILRCVPISNHLYFYWYRQILGQKVEFLVSFYNNEISEKSEIFDDQFSVERPDGSNFTLKIRSTKLEDSAMYFCASTGGDSTEAFFGQGTRLTVV.

On this clone itself: One end of the junction does not line up with germline, which may come from a read error. The V gene is TRBV7-9, the J gene TRBJ1-2; TRBD1 agrees at 8 bases. Germline V CDR1 and CDR2: SEHNR, FQNEAQ (reference sequence). The CDR3 runs 17 residues. CDR3 region: CSSSFDTIGQGLYGYTF. The CDR3 nucleotides read TGTTCCAGCAGCTTCGATACAATTGGACAGGGACTCTATGGCTACACCTTC.

In DNA, the CDR3 is TGTGCCAGCATTCATTACACTGAAGCTTTCTTT. Translation: CASIHYTEAFF. The V and J genes are TRBV6-1 and TRBJ1-1; no firm D call. The CDR3 has 11 amino acids. The V and J ends lost 7 bases and 3 bases respectively, with 6 bases between them. Germline lookup yields CDR1 MNHNS and CDR2 SASEGT.

J is TRBJ2-3 and V is TRBV5-1, with TRBD2 matching 10 bases. The CDR3 totals 15 residues. Germline V gives CDR1 SGHRS, CDR2 YFSETQ. V was pared by 1 base and J by 5 bases, with 4 bases of the junction left unmatched. CDR3 nucleotides: TGCGCCAGCAGCTTGCGTGGACTAGCGGTAGATACGCAGTATTTT. Translation: CASSLRGLAVDTQYF.

The chain combines TRBV19 with TRBJ1-2; 7 bases fit TRBD1. Germline V lookup: CDR1 LNHDA, CDR2 SQIVND (reference sequence). The CDR3 is made up of 14 amino acids. The V and J ends lost 4 bases and 6 bases, in that order; junction bases with no gene match: 8. For the CDR3, the DNA is TGTGCCAGTAGTAGAAGACAGGGTCGGGATGGCTACACCTTC. Protein sequence: CASSRRQGRDGYTF.

V is TRBV15 and J is TRBJ1-2; 7 bases line up with TRBD1. The V segment lost 0 bases and the J segment 4 bases; nucleotides outside the gene matches: 5. The length of the CDR3 is 15 residues. Germline CDR1 reads LNHNV; CDR2 reads YYDKDF (reference sequence). The CDR3: CATSRDQGTVYGYTF. CDR3 DNA sequence: TGTGCCACCAGCAGAGATCAAGGGACAGTCTATGGCTACACCTTC.

V and J are TRBV6-5 and TRBJ1-3; no clear D gene. V was cut by 0 bases and J by 4 bases, with 7 bases left in between. In germline, CDR1 is MNHEY, CDR2 SVGAGI. CDR3 length: 14 residues. CDR3 protein: CASSYSTGGNTIYF. CDR3 coding DNA: TGTGCCAGCAGTTACTCCACGGGGGGAAACACCATATATTTT.

The J gene is TRBJ2-2, the V gene TRBV13; 8 nucleotides line up with TRBD2. This CDR3 region has 20 residues. V was clipped by 7 bases and J by 4 bases; unmatched bases: 23. CDR1 is PRHDT and CDR2 is FYEKMQ in the germline V gene (reference sequence). DNA for the CDR3: TGTGCCAGCATTAAAACACCCCCCGGGGTCCGGGGGGGCAGCACCGGGGAGCTGTTTTTT. As protein: CASIKTPPGVRGGSTGELFF.